Shown below are 24 T cell receptor beta chains from a single sample sequenced in a study of identical twins. In TCRdb, the 5' RACE reads were re-called with MiXCR into one record per CDR3 protein. The sample carries 460,000 or so distinct CDR3 sequences, 12% to 15% recorded once. This sample was shared with a second study, whose subject was yellow fever vaccine responses in identical twins.

The sequenced material came from CD4+ T cells sorted from blood. Source of these receptors: a woman younger than 30 in good health.

This clonotype was seen at least ten times. The chain recombines TRBV12-3 or TRBV12-4 with TRBJ2-7; 8 bases match TRBD2. The CDR3 loop spans 12 amino acids. Trimming took 6 bases from V and 9 from J; bases not matched to a gene: 7. Here the CDR3 reads CASRPGLGWQYF. The CDR3 DNA is TGTGCCAGCAGACCGGGACTAGGATGGCAGTACTTC.

The rearrangement uses TRBV15 and TRBJ2-7, with 7 positions matching TRBD1. The germline CDR1 and CDR2 sequences are LNHNV and YYDKDF (reference sequence). With V trimmed by 6 bases and J by 3 bases, 5 bases remained unmatched. CDR3 size: 13 residues. The CDR3: CATSPGTDYEQYF. The CDR3 DNA sequence: TGTGCCACCAGTCCCGGGACAGACTACGAGCAGTACTTC.

The V and J genes are TRBV12-3 or TRBV12-4 and TRBJ2-2; 10 nucleotides match TRBD2. V shed 6 bases, J shed 7 bases, and the junction held 5 bases outside the gene matches. This CDR3 is 14 amino acids long. The CDR3 protein is CASRAGLAVGELFF. The CDR3 nucleotides are TGTGCCAGCAGGGCCGGACTAGCGGTCGGGGAGCTGTTTTTT.

This sequence joins TRBV7-2 and TRBJ2-7; 8 bases fit TRBD2. Trimming cost V 5 bases and J 6 bases; bases outside gene matches: 9. Germline V gene lookup returns CDR1 SGHTA and CDR2 FQGNSA. This CDR3 is 14 amino acids long. Here the CDR3 DNA reads TGTGCCAGCAGCACGCCGGGACTAGGGGTCGAGCAGTACTTC. Translation: CASSTPGLGVEQYF.

This clonotype was seen a handful of times. This chain uses TRBV15 with TRBJ1-1; D uncertain. The V end lost 0 bases, the J end lost 1 base, and 9 bases lay between the germline ends. The germline V gene has CDR1 LNHNV and CDR2 YYDKDF (reference sequence). The CDR3 runs to 15 residues. CDR3 bases: TGTGCCACCAGCAGAGATCCACCCCAGAACACTGAAGCTTTCTTT. Translation gives CATSRDPPQNTEAFF.

In its sample, this clonotype was seen a few times. The V call is TRBV3-1, the J call TRBJ2-5; maybe TRBD2 (7 bases). The length of the CDR3 is 14 residues. Between the trimmed V and J ends, which lost 2 bases and 5 bases, there was a span of 12 bases. Germline CDR1 is LGHDT and CDR2 is YNNKEL (reference sequence). CDR3 DNA sequence: TGTGCCAGCAGCCAACCTAAGGGGGGGGAGACCCAGTACTTC. Amino acid sequence: CASSQPKGGETQYF.

This clonotype was detected a few times. The rearrangement uses TRBV20-1 and TRBJ2-5, with TRBD2 matching over 7 bases. Germline V CDR1 and CDR2: DFQATT, SNEGSKA (reference sequence). The V segment lost 3 bases and the J segment 1 base; nucleotides outside the gene matches: 2. The CDR3 is 13 amino acids. For the CDR3, the DNA is TGCAGTGCTAGCGGGGGGAGCCAAGAGACCCAGTACTTC. Translated: CSASGGSQETQYF.

This clonotype was counted only a few times. The V call is TRBV19, the J call TRBJ2-7; weak D call: TRBD1 (5 bases). CDR3 length equals 15 residues. The ends were cut back, 3 bases at V and 0 bases at J, with 12 bases in the middle. CDR1 is LNHDA and CDR2 is SQIVND in the germline V gene (reference sequence). In DNA, the CDR3 is TGTGCCAGTAGTATCTGGCAGGGCAGCTCCTACGAGCAGTACTTC. It translates to CASSIWQGSSYEQYF.

This clonotype was counted once. The chain links TRBV5-1 to TRBJ2-3; D uncertain. V was shortened by 0 bases and J by 2 bases, with 10 bases between the two germline ends. Germline V gives CDR1 SGHRS, CDR2 YFSETQ. This CDR3 is built from 15 residues. CDR3 bases: TGCGCCAGCAGCTTGGTCGCGGAGTACACAGATACGCAGTATTTT. This gives the protein CASSLVAEYTDTQYF.

This clonotype was found a few times. The chain uses TRBV6-1 and TRBJ2-7, with D hard to call. The ends were cut back, 7 bases at V and 0 bases at J, with 10 bases in the middle. CDR3 size: 13 residues. Germline CDR1 and CDR2: MNHNS and SASEGT. The CDR3 loop reads CASTGPISYEQYF. The CDR3 bases are TGTGCCAGCACTGGACCGATCTCCTACGAGCAGTACTTC.

V and J are TRBV20-1 and TRBJ2-1; 8 bases fit TRBD2. From germline, CDR1 is DFQATT and CDR2 SNEGSKA (reference sequence). This CDR3 has 14 amino acids. J lost 4 bases, V lost 4 bases, and 6 bases had no gene match. The CDR3 nucleotides read TGCAGTGCTAACAGCGGGAGTGCGTACAATGAGCAGTTCTTC. Translation: CSANSGSAYNEQFF.

This clonotype was found a few times. This chain joins TRBV5-1 and TRBJ1-6, with D hard to call. The length of the CDR3 is 15 residues. V was pared by 0 bases and J by 6 bases, with 10 bases between. Germline assignment: CDR1 SGHRS and CDR2 YFSETQ. The CDR3 DNA reads TGCGCCAGCAGCTTGGATGGCAGCGCTAATTCACCCCTCCACTTT. Amino acid sequence: CASSLDGSANSPLHF.

The chain combines TRBV15 with TRBJ2-3; maybe TRBD2 (6 bases). Looked up from germline, CDR1 is LNHNV and CDR2 is YYDKDF (reference sequence). The CDR3 length is 15 residues. Trimming took 0 bases from V and 4 from J, leaving 11 bases between them. The CDR3 is CATSRDLAGSDTQYF. The CDR3, as DNA: TGTGCCACCAGCAGAGATTTGGCGGGGTCAGATACGCAGTATTTT.

Comment on this clonotype: A much larger clone is a single base away; this may be a read error. The chain couples TRBV5-1 to TRBJ1-5, with D possibly being TRBD1 or TRBD2 (5 bases each). The J call may be in error: the DNA end matches TRBJ2-3 better. The CDR3 contains 14 residues. The germline V gene encodes CDR1 SGHRS and CDR2 YFSETQ. The CDR3 spells CASSVDAGDQPQYF. In DNA, the CDR3 is TGCGCCAGCAGCGTGGACGCTGGGGACCAGCCCCAGTATTTT.

This clonotype has more than one count but fewer than ten. The chain couples TRBV12-3 or TRBV12-4 to TRBJ2-5; the match to TRBD2 covers 14 bases. The trim removed 6 bases at V and 6 bases at J, leaving 6 bases unmatched. The CDR3 consists of 15 residues. The CDR3 protein is CASRRTSGGSQTQYF. Here the CDR3 DNA reads TGTGCCAGCAGGCGGACTAGCGGGGGGTCTCAGACCCAGTACTTC.

This clonotype has only a few counts. The J gene is TRBJ2-3, the V gene TRBV4-2; either TRBD1 or TRBD2 may fit D (5 bases each). The V end was cut by 1 base, the J end by 0 bases, with 11 bases between. Germline values: CDR1 LGHNA, CDR2 YNFKEQ. There are 16 residues in the CDR3. This CDR3 is CASSQAGGVSTDTQYF. DNA for the CDR3: TGTGCCAGCAGCCAAGCTGGGGGAGTAAGCACAGATACGCAGTATTTT.

The chain uses TRBV7-9 and TRBJ2-1; no definite D call. CDR1 is SEHNR, CDR2 FQNEAQ, per germline (reference sequence). The length of the CDR3 is 16 residues. V was trimmed by 1 base and J by 0 bases, leaving 10 bases between them. CDR3 sequence (DNA): TGTGCCAGCAGCTTAGTCTCCCTCAGCTCCTACAATGAGCAGTTCTTC. This translates into CASSLVSLSSYNEQFF.

The chain links TRBV4-2 to TRBJ2-3, with 9 positions matching TRBD2. Trimming at V came to 1 base and at J to 6 bases, leaving 2 bases not matched to a gene. CDR3 length equals 14 residues. Germline V lookup: CDR1 LGHNA, CDR2 YNFKEQ. Written as DNA, the CDR3 is TGTGCCAGCAGCCAAGTAAGCGGGAGGGATACGCAGTATTTT. This sequence encodes CASSQVSGRDTQYF.

In its sample, this clonotype was seen a few times. The rearrangement joins TRBV27 to TRBJ2-7; D not resolved. Per the germline V gene, CDR1 is MNHEY and CDR2 is SMNVEV (reference sequence). The CDR3 extends over 15 amino acids. Trimming pared 5 bases from V and 2 bases from J, leaving 16 bases between. The CDR3 DNA reads as TGTGCCAGCAGTCCCTTGGGCCGGGCGACCTACGAGCAGTACTTC. Translating it yields CASSPLGRATYEQYF.

This clonotype was seen many times. The chain is built from TRBV2 and TRBJ2-1; 15 nucleotides line up with TRBD2. Per germline, CDR1 SNHLY and CDR2 FYNNEI. Trimming took 7 bases from V and 6 from J; bases not matched to a gene: 7. The CDR3 sequence is 16 residues long. CDR3 sequence (DNA): TGTGCCAGCACCGGACTAGCGGGAGGGCGCGTCAATGAGCAGTTCTTC. Residues: CASTGLAGGRVNEQFF.

The rearrangement uses TRBV4-3 and TRBJ2-3, with D perhaps matching TRBD2 (6 bases). CDR1 and CDR2 (germline): LGHNA, YSLEER. This CDR3 has 13 residues. Trimming took 1 base from V and 4 from J, leaving 6 bases between them. CDR3 residues: CASSQAGADTQYF. For the CDR3, the DNA is TGCGCCAGCAGCCAAGCGGGAGCAGATACGCAGTATTTT.

The chain couples TRBV5-1 to TRBJ2-3; 7 nucleotides line up with TRBD1. From germline, CDR1 is SGHRS and CDR2 YFSETQ. The CDR3 extends over 15 amino acids. The junction had 6 bases not matched to a gene; V was cut back by 5 bases and J by 0 bases. CDR3 sequence reads: CASRRQGGSTDTQYF. CDR3 DNA sequence: TGCGCCAGCAGACGACAGGGTGGTAGCACAGATACGCAGTATTTT.

In this sample, this clonotype turned up many times. The CDR3 protein is CASSFREQQYF. The CDR3 nucleotides are TGTGCCAGCAGCTTCAGGGAGCAGCAGTACTTC. This sequence joins TRBV7-2 and TRBJ2-7; the D gene could be TRBD1 or TRBD2 (5 bases each). This CDR3 is 11 amino acids long. V was pared by 3 bases and J by 8 bases, with 8 bases between. Germline V gene lookup returns CDR1 SGHTA and CDR2 FQGNSA.

This clonotype was seen a few times. The chain is built from TRBV19 and TRBJ1-3; D is uncertain. V lost 5 bases, J lost 2 bases, and 10 bases lay in between. The germline V gene encodes CDR1 LNHDA and CDR2 SQIVND (reference sequence). The CDR3 consists of 14 residues. The CDR3 protein is CASSPWTAGNTIYF. For the CDR3, the DNA is TGTGCCAGTAGTCCCTGGACCGCTGGAAACACCATATATTTT.